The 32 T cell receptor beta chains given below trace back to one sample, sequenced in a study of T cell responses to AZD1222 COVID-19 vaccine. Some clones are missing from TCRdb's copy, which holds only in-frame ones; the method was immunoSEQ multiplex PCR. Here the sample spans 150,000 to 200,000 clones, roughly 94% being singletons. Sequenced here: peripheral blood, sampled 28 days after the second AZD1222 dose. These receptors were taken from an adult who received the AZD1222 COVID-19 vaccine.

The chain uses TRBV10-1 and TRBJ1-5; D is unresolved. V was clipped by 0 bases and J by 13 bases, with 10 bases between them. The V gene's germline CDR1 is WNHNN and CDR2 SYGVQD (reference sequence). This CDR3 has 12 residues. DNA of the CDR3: TGCGCCAGCAGTGAGTCGTTGGACTATCAGCATTTT. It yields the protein CASSESLDYQHF.

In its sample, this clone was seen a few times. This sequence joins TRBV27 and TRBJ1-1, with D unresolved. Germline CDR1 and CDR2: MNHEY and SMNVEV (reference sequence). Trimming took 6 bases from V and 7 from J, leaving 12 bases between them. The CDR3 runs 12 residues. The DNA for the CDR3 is TGTGCCAGCAGAGGGCGTCGGGGTGAAGCTTTCTTT. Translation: CASRGRRGEAFF.

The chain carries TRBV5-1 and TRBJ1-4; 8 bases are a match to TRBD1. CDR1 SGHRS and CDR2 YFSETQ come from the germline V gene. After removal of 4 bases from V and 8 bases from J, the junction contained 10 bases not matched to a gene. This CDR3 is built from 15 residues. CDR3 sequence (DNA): TGCGCCAGCAGCGATGACAGGGGAGAGGGGGAAAAACTGTTTTTT. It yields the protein CASSDDRGEGEKLFF.

The DNA of the CDR3 is TGTGCCAGCTCACCTTGGGAGAACACTGAAGCTTTCTTT. Its translation: CASSPWENTEAFF. The chain couples TRBV18 to TRBJ1-1; D call uncertain. The V gene's germline CDR1 is KGHSH and CDR2 LQKENI. V lost 3 bases and J 1 base, leaving 6 bases between the germline ends. CDR3 size: 13 residues.

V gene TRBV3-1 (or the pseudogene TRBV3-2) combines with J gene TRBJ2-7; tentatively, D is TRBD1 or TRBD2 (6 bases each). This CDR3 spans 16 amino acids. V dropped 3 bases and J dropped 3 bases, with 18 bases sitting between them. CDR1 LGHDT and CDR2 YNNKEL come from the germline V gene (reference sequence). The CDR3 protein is CASSHPGGRGLYEQYF. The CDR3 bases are TGTGCCAGCAGCCATCCCGGGGGCCGGGGACTCTACGAGCAGTACTTC.

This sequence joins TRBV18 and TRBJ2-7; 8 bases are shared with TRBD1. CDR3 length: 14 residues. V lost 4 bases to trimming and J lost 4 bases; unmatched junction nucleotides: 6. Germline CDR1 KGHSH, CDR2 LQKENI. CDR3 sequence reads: CASSQAGGLYEQYF. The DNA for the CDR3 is TGTGCCAGCTCACAGGCAGGGGGCTTATACGAGCAGTACTTC.

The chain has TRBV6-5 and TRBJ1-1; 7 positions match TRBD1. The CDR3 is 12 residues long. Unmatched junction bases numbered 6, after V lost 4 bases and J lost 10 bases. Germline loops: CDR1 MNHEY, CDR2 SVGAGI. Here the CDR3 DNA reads TGTGCCAGCAGTTCCGACACAGGGGTAGCTTTCTTT. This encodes CASSSDTGVAFF.

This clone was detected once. In nucleotides, the CDR3 is TGTGCCAGCAGCCCCAATGGACAGACTAATGAAAAACTGTTTTTT. It translates to CASSPNGQTNEKLFF. This rearrangement joins TRBV7-9 to TRBJ1-4, with a tentative D call TRBD1 (6 bases). Germline V gene sequence: CDR1 SEHNR, CDR2 FQNEAQ (reference sequence). This CDR3 has 15 amino acids. V lost 5 bases and J lost 2, with 12 bases in between.

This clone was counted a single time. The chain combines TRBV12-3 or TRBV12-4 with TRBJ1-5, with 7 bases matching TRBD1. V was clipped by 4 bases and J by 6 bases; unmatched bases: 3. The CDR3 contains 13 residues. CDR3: CASSYRGGQPQHF. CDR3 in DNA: TGTGCCAGCAGTTACAGGGGAGGTCAGCCCCAGCATTTT.

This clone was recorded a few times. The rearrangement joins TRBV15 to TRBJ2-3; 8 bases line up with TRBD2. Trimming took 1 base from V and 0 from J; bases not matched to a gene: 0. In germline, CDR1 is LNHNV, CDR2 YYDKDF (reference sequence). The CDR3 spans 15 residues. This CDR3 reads CATSRVAGSTDTQYF. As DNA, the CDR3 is TGTGCCACCAGCAGAGTAGCGGGAAGCACAGATACGCAGTATTTT.

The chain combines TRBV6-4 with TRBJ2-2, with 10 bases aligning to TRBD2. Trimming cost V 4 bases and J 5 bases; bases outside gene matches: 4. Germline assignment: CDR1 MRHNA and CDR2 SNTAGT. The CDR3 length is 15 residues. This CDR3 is CASSALAGETGELFF. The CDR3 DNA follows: TGTGCCAGCAGTGCGCTAGCGGGAGAGACCGGGGAGCTGTTTTTT.

The CDR3 coding sequence is TGTGCCAGCAGCTTTCGGGGACTAGCGAGTTACAATGAGCAGTTCTTC. Its protein product is CASSFRGLASYNEQFF. The gene calls are TRBV5-6 and TRBJ2-1; 10 nucleotides agree with TRBD2. V trimming: 2 bases; J trimming: 4 bases; junction bases outside the gene matches: 6. CDR3 size: 16 residues. Germline assignment: CDR1 SGHDT and CDR2 YYEEEE.

CDR3 residues: CASSEGQGAYNEQFF. DNA for the CDR3: TGTGCCAGCAGCGAGGGACAGGGAGCCTACAATGAGCAGTTCTTC. The chain uses TRBV5-6 and TRBJ2-1; 9 nucleotides agree with TRBD1. The germline gives CDR1 SGHDT, CDR2 YYEEEE. J gave up 2 bases and V 4 bases, and 4 bases lay outside the gene matches. The CDR3 sequence is 15 residues long. The full variable domain, its missing parts supplied by reference TRBV5-6 and TRBJ2-1, is DAGVTQSPTHLIKTRGQQVTLRCSPKSGHDTVSWYQQALGQGPQFIFQYYEEEERQRGNFPDRFSGHQFPNYSSELNVNALLLGDSALYLCASSEGQGAYNEQFFGPGTRLTVL.

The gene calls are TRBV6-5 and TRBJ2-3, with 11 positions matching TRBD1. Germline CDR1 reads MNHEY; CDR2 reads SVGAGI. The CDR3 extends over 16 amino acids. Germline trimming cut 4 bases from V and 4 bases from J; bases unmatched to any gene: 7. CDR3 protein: CASSSEGQGASDTQYF. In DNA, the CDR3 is TGTGCCAGCAGTTCTGAAGGACAGGGGGCCTCAGATACGCAGTATTTT.

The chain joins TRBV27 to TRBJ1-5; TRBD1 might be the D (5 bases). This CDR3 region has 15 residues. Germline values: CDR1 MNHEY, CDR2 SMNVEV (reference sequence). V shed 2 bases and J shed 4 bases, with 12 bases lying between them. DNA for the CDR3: TGTGCCAGCAGTTTAGGGCGGGGGGGGAATCAGCCCCAGCATTTT. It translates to CASSLGRGGNQPQHF.

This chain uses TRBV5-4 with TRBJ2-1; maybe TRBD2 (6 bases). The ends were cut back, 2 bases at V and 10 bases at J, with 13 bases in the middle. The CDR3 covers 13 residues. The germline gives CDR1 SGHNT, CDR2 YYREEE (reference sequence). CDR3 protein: CASSFGGLAEQFF. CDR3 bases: TGTGCCAGCAGCTTTGGGGGGTTGGCGGAGCAGTTCTTC.

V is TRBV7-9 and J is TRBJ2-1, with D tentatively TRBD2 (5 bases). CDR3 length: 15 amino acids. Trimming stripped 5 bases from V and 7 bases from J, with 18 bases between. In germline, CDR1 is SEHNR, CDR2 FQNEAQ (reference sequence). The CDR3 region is CASSPVRENFNEQFF. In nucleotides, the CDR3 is TGTGCCAGCAGCCCTGTGAGGGAAAATTTTAATGAGCAGTTCTTC.

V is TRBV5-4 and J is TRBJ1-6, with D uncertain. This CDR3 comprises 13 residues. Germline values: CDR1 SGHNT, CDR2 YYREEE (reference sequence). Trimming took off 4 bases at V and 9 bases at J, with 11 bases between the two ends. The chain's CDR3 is CASSPPGGSPLHF. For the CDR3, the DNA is TGTGCCAGCAGCCCGCCGGGTGGTTCACCCCTCCACTTT.

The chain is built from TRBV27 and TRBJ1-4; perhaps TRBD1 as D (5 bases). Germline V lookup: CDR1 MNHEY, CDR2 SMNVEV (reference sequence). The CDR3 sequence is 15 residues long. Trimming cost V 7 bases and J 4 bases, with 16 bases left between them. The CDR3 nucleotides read TGTGCCAGCACCCCCCGGTGGGGCCTTAATGAAAAACTGTTTTTT. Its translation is CASTPRWGLNEKLFF.

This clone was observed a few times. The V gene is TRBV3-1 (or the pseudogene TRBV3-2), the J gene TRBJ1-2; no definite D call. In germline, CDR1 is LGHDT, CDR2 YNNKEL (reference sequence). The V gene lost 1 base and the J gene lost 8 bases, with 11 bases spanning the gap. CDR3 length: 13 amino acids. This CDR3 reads CASSQVTQSGYTF. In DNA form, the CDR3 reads TGTGCCAGCAGCCAAGTGACACAGTCGGGCTACACCTTC.

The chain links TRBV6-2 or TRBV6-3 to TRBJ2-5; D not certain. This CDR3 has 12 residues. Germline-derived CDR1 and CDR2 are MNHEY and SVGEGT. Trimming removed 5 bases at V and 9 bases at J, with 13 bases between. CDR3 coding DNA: TGTGCCAGCAGTCTTTTGAACCGGGCCCAGTACTTC. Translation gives CASSLLNRAQYF.

CDR3 sequence reads: CATKDRENQPQHF. The CDR3 DNA is TGTGCCACCAAGGACAGGGAGAATCAGCCCCAGCATTTT. This chain uses TRBV15 with TRBJ1-5; 8 nucleotides match TRBD1. This CDR3 is built from 13 residues. Germline-derived CDR1 and CDR2 are LNHNV and YYDKDF (reference sequence). Germline trimming cut 7 bases from V and 4 bases from J; bases unmatched to any gene: 3.

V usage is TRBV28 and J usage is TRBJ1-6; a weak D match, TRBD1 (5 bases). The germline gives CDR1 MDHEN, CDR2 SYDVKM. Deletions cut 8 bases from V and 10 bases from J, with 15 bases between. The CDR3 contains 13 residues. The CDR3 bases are TGTGCCAGCCTCCGGGGCACGGGGTCACCCCTCCACTTT. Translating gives CASLRGTGSPLHF.

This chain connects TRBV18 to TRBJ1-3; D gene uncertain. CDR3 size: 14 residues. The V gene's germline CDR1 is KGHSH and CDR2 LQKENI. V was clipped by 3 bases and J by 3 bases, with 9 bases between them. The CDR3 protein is CASSPTGNGNTIYF. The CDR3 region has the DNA TGTGCCAGCTCACCTACGGGGAATGGAAACACCATATATTTT.

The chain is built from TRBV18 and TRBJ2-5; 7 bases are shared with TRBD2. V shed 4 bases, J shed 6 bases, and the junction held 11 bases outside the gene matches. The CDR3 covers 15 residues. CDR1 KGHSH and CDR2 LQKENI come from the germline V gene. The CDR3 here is CASSLTGTNKQTQYF. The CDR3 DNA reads TGTGCCAGCTCACTAACCGGGACTAATAAGCAGACCCAGTACTTC.

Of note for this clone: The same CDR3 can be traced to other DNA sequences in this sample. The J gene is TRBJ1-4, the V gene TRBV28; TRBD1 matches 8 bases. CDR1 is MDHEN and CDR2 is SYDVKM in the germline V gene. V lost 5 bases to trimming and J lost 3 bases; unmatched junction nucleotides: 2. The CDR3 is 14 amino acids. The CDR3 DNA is TGTGCCAGCAGTACGGGACAGGCTAATGAAAAACTGTTTTTT. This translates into CASSTGQANEKLFF.

In nucleotides, the CDR3 is TGTGCCACCAGCATTCCGGGTGCCCGGTCCTACAATGAGCAGTTCTTC. Residues: CATSIPGARSYNEQFF. This chain joins TRBV15 and TRBJ2-1; D unclear. The germline V and J ends were trimmed by 4 bases and 1 base, with 14 bases remaining between them. Germline lookup yields CDR1 LNHNV and CDR2 YYDKDF (reference sequence). The CDR3 runs to 16 residues.

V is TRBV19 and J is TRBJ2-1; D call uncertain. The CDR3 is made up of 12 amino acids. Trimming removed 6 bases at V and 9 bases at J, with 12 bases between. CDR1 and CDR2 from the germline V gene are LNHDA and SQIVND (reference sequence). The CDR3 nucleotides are TGTGCCAGTAGCCCCACTTTTGGTGAGCAGTTCTTC. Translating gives CASSPTFGEQFF.

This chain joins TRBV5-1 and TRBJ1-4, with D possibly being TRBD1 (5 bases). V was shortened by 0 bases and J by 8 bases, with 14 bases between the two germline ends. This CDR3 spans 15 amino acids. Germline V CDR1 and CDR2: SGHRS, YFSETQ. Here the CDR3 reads CASSLADGAREKLFF. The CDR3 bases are TGCGCCAGCAGCTTGGCCGACGGGGCTCGAGAAAAACTGTTTTTT.

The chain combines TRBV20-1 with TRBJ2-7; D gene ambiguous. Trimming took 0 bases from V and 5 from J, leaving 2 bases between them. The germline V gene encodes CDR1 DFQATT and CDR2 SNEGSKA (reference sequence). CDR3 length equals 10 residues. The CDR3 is CSARDNEQYF. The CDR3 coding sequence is TGCAGTGCTAGAGATAACGAGCAGTACTTC.

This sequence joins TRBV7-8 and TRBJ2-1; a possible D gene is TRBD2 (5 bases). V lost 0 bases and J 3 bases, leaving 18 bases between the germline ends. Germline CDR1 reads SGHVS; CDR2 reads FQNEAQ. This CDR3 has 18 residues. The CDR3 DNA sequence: TGTGCCAGCAGCTTAGCGAACGGACTGCGTAAGGGCTACAATGAGCAGTTCTTC. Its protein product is CASSLANGLRKGYNEQFF.

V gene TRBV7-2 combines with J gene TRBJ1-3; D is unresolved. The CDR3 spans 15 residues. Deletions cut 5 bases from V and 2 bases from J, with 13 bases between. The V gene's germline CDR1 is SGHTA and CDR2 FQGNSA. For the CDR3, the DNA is TGTGCCAGCAGCCCGGACCTCGGTCCTGGAAACACCATATATTTT. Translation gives CASSPDLGPGNTIYF.